Here is one T cell receptor (beta chain) with its context. What it binds is not known. Trimming shortened V by 1 base and J by 4 bases, and 8 bases separated the two germline ends. Germline CDR1 reads SGHRS; CDR2 reads YFSETQ. This CDR3 region has 13 residues. The record originates from a study of OX40 agonist ivuxolimab in advanced cancers. Study results and caveats: At 0.1 to 3.0 mg/kg and by week 6, CD4+ and CD8+ T cells in the blood had expanded clonally. The study found that CD8+ T cells averaged more expanded clones than CD4+.

Assay: immunoSEQ multiplex PCR; the TCRdb copy retains only in-frame clones and omits some. The table includes about 36,000 clones, nearly 80% detected once. This sequence originates from an adult with an advanced solid tumor such as melanoma, head and neck, liver or kidney cancer. The starting material was CD4+ or CD8+ T cells sorted from blood, obtained in a trial of the OX40 agonist ivuxolimab. This sequence joins TRBV5-1 and TRBJ2-5; no reliable D call. This chain's CDR3 is CASSLSTPETQYF. The CDR3 nucleotides read TGCGCCAGCAGCTTGTCTACCCCAGAGACCCAGTACTTC.